The 16 T cell receptor beta chains reported below all come from one sample, sequenced in a study of neurological immune-mediated disorders. Via MiXCR, TCRdb re-called the 5' RACE reads, giving one row per CDR3 protein. The data contain 35,000 to 50,000 distinct CDR3 sequences, 2% to 3% of them singletons. The sequenced material came from PBMCs. All receptors derive from a man in his fifties with multiple sclerosis.

This clonotype was observed at least ten times. The rearrangement links TRBV5-1 to TRBJ1-2, with no clear D. The germline CDR1 and CDR2 sequences are SGHRS and YFSETQ. This CDR3 contains 15 residues. Between the trimmed V and J ends, which lost 4 bases and 5 bases, there was a span of 18 bases. In DNA form, the CDR3 reads TGCGCCAGCAGCCCGGAAGGCCGGGAATGGTATGGCTACACCTTC. This gives the protein CASSPEGREWYGYTF.

This clonotype appeared many times. V is TRBV5-1 and J is TRBJ1-4; D is unclear. The germline V gene has CDR1 SGHRS and CDR2 YFSETQ. Trimming stripped 6 bases from V and 7 bases from J, with 10 bases between. This CDR3 region has 12 residues. CDR3 coding DNA: TGCGCCAGCACCGGGGAGGGTGAAAAACTGTTTTTT. Translating gives CASTGEGEKLFF.

This clonotype was recorded at least ten times. The V call is TRBV10-3, the J call TRBJ2-1; 12 bases map to TRBD2. Germline V gene lookup returns CDR1 ENHRY and CDR2 SYGVKD. The J segment lost 4 bases and the V segment lost 3 bases, leaving 10 bases of the junction unmatched. The CDR3 loop spans 18 amino acids. The CDR3: CAISDAASGGAFYNEQFF. Written as DNA, the CDR3 is TGTGCCATCAGTGACGCCGCTAGCGGGGGGGCCTTTTACAATGAGCAGTTCTTC.

This clonotype appeared many times. J is TRBJ2-1 and V is TRBV5-1; D ambiguous. CDR3 size: 15 residues. The germline V and J ends were trimmed by 0 bases and 5 bases, with 12 bases remaining between them. Germline assignment: CDR1 SGHRS and CDR2 YFSETQ. This CDR3 is CASSLGVVVDNEQFF. Written as DNA, the CDR3 is TGCGCCAGCAGCTTGGGAGTAGTCGTGGACAATGAGCAGTTCTTC.

A few counts support this clonotype. The V gene is TRBV5-1, the J gene TRBJ2-7; 15 nucleotides agree with TRBD2. CDR3 length: 16 amino acids. Unmatched junction bases numbered 3, after V lost 3 bases and J lost 2 bases. Per the germline V gene, CDR1 is SGHRS and CDR2 is YFSETQ. In nucleotides, the CDR3 is TGCGCCAGCAGCTGGACTAGCGGGGGGGCCCCCTACGAGCAGTACTTC. It encodes CASSWTSGGAPYEQYF.

This clonotype was found many times. The V gene is TRBV5-6, the J gene TRBJ2-7; D gene unclear. The ends were cut back, 0 bases at V and 3 bases at J, with 10 bases in the middle. This CDR3 comprises 14 residues. Germline V gives CDR1 SGHDT, CDR2 YYEEEE. The DNA for the CDR3 is TGTGCCAGCAGCTTGGGGATGAAGGACTACGAGCAGTACTTC. Translating gives CASSLGMKDYEQYF.

This clonotype was detected many times. The genes are TRBV2 and TRBJ2-3; 9 nucleotides agree with TRBD1. With V trimmed by 2 bases and J by 3 bases, 3 bases remained unmatched. This CDR3 has 15 amino acids. Germline CDR1 reads SNHLY; CDR2 reads FYNNEI. CDR3 bases: TGTGCCAGCAGTGAAATGGGACAGGGAACAGATACGCAGTATTTT. Translating it yields CASSEMGQGTDTQYF.

This clonotype was counted many times. The chain recombines TRBV7-9 with TRBJ1-1; D remains unclear. The CDR3 spans 15 residues. Germline-derived CDR1 and CDR2 are SEHNR and FQNEAQ (reference sequence). V gave up 2 bases and J gave up 1 base, with 11 bases separating them. CDR3 loop: CASSLRYAGNTEAFF. For the CDR3, the DNA is TGTGCCAGCAGCTTAAGATATGCAGGGAACACTGAAGCTTTCTTT.

This clonotype was detected ten times or more. The chain is built from TRBV11-1 and TRBJ2-7; perhaps D is TRBD1 or TRBD2 (6 bases each). Trimming cost V 4 bases and J 6 bases, with 16 bases left between them. Germline CDR1 SGHAT, CDR2 FQDESV (reference sequence). This CDR3 spans 14 amino acids. In nucleotides, the CDR3 is TGTGCCAGCAGCTCATCGGGGGCCCGGGGCGAGCAGTACTTC. Translated: CASSSSGARGEQYF.

This clonotype came up many times. This chain joins TRBV7-8 and TRBJ2-5, with TRBD2 as a possible D gene (6 bases). The germline CDR1 and CDR2 sequences are SGHVS and FQNEAQ. Trimming left V 10 bases short and J 2 bases short, with 17 bases between. The CDR3 runs 14 residues. CDR3 amino acids: CATQGWAGQETQYF. The CDR3 nucleotides are TGTGCCACCCAAGGATGGGCGGGGCAAGAGACCCAGTACTTC.

About this clonotype: A much larger clone lies a single base off, so this may be a read error. The V call is TRBV5-1, the J call TRBJ1-1, with no clear D. From germline, CDR1 is SGHRS and CDR2 YFSETQ. V was cut by 2 bases and J by 1 base, with 6 bases left in between. The CDR3 has 13 residues. CDR3 amino acids: CASSLKENTEAFF. The CDR3 bases are TGCGCCAGCAGCTTAAAGGAGAACACTGAAGCTTTCTTT. Full variable domain (outside the CDR3, taken from reference TRBV5-1 and TRBJ1-1): KAGVTQTPRYLIKTRGQQVTLSCSPISGHRSVSWYQQTPGQGLQFLFEYFSETQRNKGNFPGRFSGRQFSNSRSEMNVSTLELGDSALYLCASSLKENTEAFFGQGTRLTVV.

This clonotype was found many times. The CDR3 region is CASSLRRQGGETQYF. The CDR3 DNA reads as TGTGCCAGCAGCCTTCGCCGACAGGGAGGGGAGACCCAGTACTTC. This chain connects TRBV3-1 to TRBJ2-5; D is possibly TRBD1 or TRBD2 (7 bases each). The CDR3 consists of 15 residues. Germline V gene data show CDR1 as LGHDT and CDR2 as YNNKEL (reference sequence). V was trimmed by 4 bases and J by 5 bases, leaving 17 bases between them.

This clonotype was detected ten times or more. V gene TRBV2 combines with J gene TRBJ1-5; D remains ambiguous. Germline loops: CDR1 SNHLY, CDR2 FYNNEI. Between the trimmed V and J ends, which lost 4 bases and 6 bases, there was a span of 7 bases. This CDR3 comprises 12 residues. CDR3: CASSGELQPQHF. The CDR3 region has the DNA TGTGCCAGCAGTGGTGAGCTTCAGCCCCAGCATTTT.

This clonotype was counted many times. This sequence joins TRBV5-1 and TRBJ1-1, with D tentatively TRBD1 (5 bases). This CDR3 has 15 amino acids. CDR1 SGHRS and CDR2 YFSETQ come from the germline V gene. V was pared by 2 bases and J by 1 base, with 12 bases between. CDR3: CASSLSGTGNTEAFF. The DNA of the CDR3 is TGCGCCAGCAGCTTATCAGGGACGGGGAACACTGAAGCTTTCTTT.

This clonotype was found many times. In nucleotides, the CDR3 is TGCGCCAGCAGCTTGGACAGGGGGAGCTACTATGGCTACACCTTC. Translating gives CASSLDRGSYYGYTF. The chain joins TRBV5-1 to TRBJ1-2; 8 positions match TRBD1. The germline gives CDR1 SGHRS, CDR2 YFSETQ. V was clipped by 0 bases and J by 3 bases; unmatched bases: 4. CDR3 length: 15 residues.

The table lists this clonotype with many counts. The chain uses TRBV5-1 and TRBJ2-7; D is possibly TRBD1 (5 bases). The germline CDR1 and CDR2 sequences are SGHRS and YFSETQ. The V end lost 3 bases, the J end lost 6 bases, and 7 bases lay between the germline ends. The CDR3 runs 11 residues. CDR3 DNA sequence: TGCGCCAGCAGCTATGACAGCGAGCAGTACTTC. Translating gives CASSYDSEQYF.